The 19 T cell receptor beta chains below were found in one sample sequenced in a study of CD8 T cell repertoires and HIV-1 epitope variants. The antigens for these receptors are not known. Generated by immunoSEQ multiplex PCR, the TCRdb table keeps only in-frame clones and is missing some. The sample shows 5,700 or so clones, 60% to 70% of them seen only once. Sequenced sample: cultured CD8+ T cells derived from PBMCs. These receptors were taken from a male donor with HIV.

The chain carries TRBV28 and TRBJ2-1; 14 bases fit TRBD2. The CDR3 length is 17 residues. CDR1 and CDR2 (germline): MDHEN, SYDVKM. V lost 2 bases, J lost 9 bases, and 9 bases stayed unmatched. CDR3 coding DNA: TGTGCCAGCAGTTTAGTCGTCGGACTAGCGGGGGGTGGTGAGCAGTTCTTC. Protein sequence: CASSLVVGLAGGGEQFF.

Points on this clone: Lacking the conserved final phenylalanine or tryptophan, this CDR3 likely reflects a read error. No DNA is shown, since the ends of the CDR3 on it are uncertain; the CDR3 is the one TCRdb lists. J is TRBJ1-2 and V is TRBV10-3. Germline V gives CDR1 ENHRY, CDR2 SYGVKD. Termini included, the CDR3 measures 11 amino acids. The CDR3 loop reads CAISDPRVSEV.

The chain links TRBV7-9 to TRBJ2-5; TRBD1 matches at 11 bases. Trimming at V came to 5 bases and at J to 3 bases, leaving 8 bases not matched to a gene. The CDR3 contains 16 residues. Germline CDR1 SEHNR, CDR2 FQNEAQ (reference sequence). DNA for the CDR3: TGTGCCAGCAGCGACTCGGGGACAGGGGGAGAAGAGACCCAGTACTTC. Translated: CASSDSGTGGEETQYF.

The chain joins TRBV19 to TRBJ2-2; D is possibly TRBD2 (5 bases). Looked up from germline, CDR1 is LNHDA and CDR2 is SQIVND (reference sequence). There are 13 residues in the CDR3. CDR3 amino acids: CACGLEDTGELFF. DNA for the CDR3: TGTGCTTGCGGGCTGGAGGACACCGGGGAGCTGTTTTTT.

This chain connects TRBV4-3 to TRBJ1-2; D is uncertain. Germline-derived CDR1 and CDR2 are LGHNA and YSLEER. Trimming cost V 0 bases and J 0 bases, with 8 bases left between them. The CDR3 covers 15 residues. CDR3 sequence reads: CASSQELGSNYGYTF. DNA of the CDR3: TGCGCCAGCAGCCAAGAGCTCGGATCTAACTATGGCTACACCTTC.

The chain links TRBV15 to TRBJ2-5; 13 nucleotides agree with TRBD2. This CDR3 spans 17 amino acids. In germline, CDR1 is LNHNV, CDR2 YYDKDF (reference sequence). Losses at the gene ends were 3 bases for V and 5 bases for J; bases not matched to a gene: 9. The chain's CDR3 is CATSSGLAGAREETQYF. CDR3 nucleotide sequence: TGTGCCACCAGCAGCGGACTAGCGGGGGCCCGGGAGGAGACCCAGTACTTC. Full variable domain (outside the CDR3, taken from reference TRBV15 and TRBJ2-5): DAMVIQNPRYQVTQFGKPVTLSCSQTLNHNVMYWYQQKSSQAPKLLFHYYDKDFNNEADTPDNFQSRRPNTSFCFLDIRSPGLGDTAMYLCATSSGLAGAREETQYFGPGTRLLVL.

The chain joins TRBV7-2 to TRBJ2-7; 12 bases are a match to TRBD1. V trimming: 5 bases; J trimming: 7 bases; junction bases outside the gene matches: 6. The V gene's germline CDR1 is SGHTA and CDR2 FQGNSA. This CDR3 has 14 amino acids. The CDR3 protein is CASSRGQGAGEQYF. The CDR3 nucleotides are TGTGCCAGCAGCAGGGGACAGGGGGCGGGAGAGCAGTACTTC.

The chain carries TRBV28 and TRBJ1-5, with 9 bases matching TRBD1. Per germline, CDR1 MDHEN and CDR2 SYDVKM. V was clipped by 6 bases and J by 6 bases; unmatched bases: 9. This CDR3 comprises 15 residues. In DNA, the CDR3 is TGTGCCAGCAGATCCTTGACAGGGGGGGGTCAGCCCCAGCATTTT. This translates into CASRSLTGGGQPQHF. Together with reference TRBV28 and TRBJ1-5, the CDR3 gives the full variable domain: DVKVTQSSRYLVKRTGEKVFLECVQDMDHENMFWYRQDPGLGLRLIYFSYDVKMKEKGDIPEGYSVSREKKERFSLILESASTNQTSMYLCASRSLTGGGQPQHFGDGTRLSIL.

The rearrangement links TRBV9 to TRBJ1-2; no clear D gene. V was shortened by 4 bases and J by 8 bases, with 21 bases between the two germline ends. CDR1 is SGDLS, CDR2 YYNGEE, per germline. The CDR3 extends over 15 amino acids. The CDR3 bases are TGTGCCAGCAGCCTTCGGTCGCAGGATCCTATGGGCTACACCTTC. This encodes CASSLRSQDPMGYTF.

The chain employs TRBV27 and TRBJ1-4; possible D gene TRBD1, 6 bases. The ends were cut back, 0 bases at V and 6 bases at J, with 11 bases in the middle. CDR3 length equals 15 residues. Germline assignment: CDR1 MNHEY and CDR2 SMNVEV (reference sequence). CDR3 nucleotide sequence: TGTGCCAGCAGTTTATCGTCGGGGGCCTATGAAAAACTGTTTTTT. This codes for CASSLSSGAYEKLFF.

The chain carries TRBV7-9 and TRBJ2-7; D ambiguous. CDR1 is SEHNR, CDR2 FQNEAQ, per germline (reference sequence). Between the trimmed V and J ends, which lost 4 bases and 0 bases, there was a span of 13 bases. The CDR3 runs to 15 residues. CDR3 sequence: CASSSGYLSSYEQYF. The CDR3 DNA is TGTGCCAGCAGCTCGGGCTACTTGAGCTCCTACGAGCAGTACTTC.

The genes are TRBV4-1 and TRBJ2-1; D remains unclear. Trimming left V 1 base short and J 0 bases short, with 4 bases between. There are 14 residues in the CDR3. The germline V gene encodes CDR1 MGHRA and CDR2 YSYEKL. This CDR3 reads CASSQASSYNEQFF. As DNA, the CDR3 is TGCGCCAGCAGCCAAGCGAGCTCCTACAATGAGCAGTTCTTC.

The chain is built from TRBV28 and TRBJ1-4, with D unresolved. CDR3 size: 14 residues. Trimming removed 4 bases from V and 4 bases from J, with 10 bases in between. Germline-derived CDR1 and CDR2 are MDHEN and SYDVKM. The CDR3 is CASSSKGFNEKLFF. The CDR3 region has the DNA TGTGCCAGCAGTTCCAAGGGTTTTAATGAAAAACTGTTTTTT.

This chain connects TRBV28 to TRBJ1-4; possibly TRBD1 for D (5 bases). Trimming cost V 6 bases and J 0 bases, with 14 bases left between them. The germline V gene has CDR1 MDHEN and CDR2 SYDVKM. This CDR3 is 16 amino acids long. The CDR3 DNA follows: TGTGCCAGCAGCCTCTCGACAGCACCAACTAATGAAAAACTGTTTTTT. Its translation: CASSLSTAPTNEKLFF.

J is TRBJ2-1 and V is TRBV30; D unclear. V was pared by 4 bases and J by 9 bases, with 10 bases between. CDR1 and CDR2 from the germline V gene are GTSNPN and SVGIG (reference sequence). The CDR3 is 11 residues long. The CDR3 sequence is CAWMGSGEQFF. The CDR3, as DNA: TGTGCCTGGATGGGCAGTGGTGAGCAGTTCTTC.

This chain joins TRBV14 and TRBJ1-2; tentative D call: TRBD1 (5 bases). Looked up from germline, CDR1 is SGHDN and CDR2 is FVKESK. V lost 0 bases and J 3 bases, leaving 23 bases between the germline ends. The CDR3 length is 19 residues. CDR3 in DNA: TGTGCCAGCAGCCAAGATTTGTTTGGGAGGGGACCTCTTTACTATGGCTACACCTTC. Its protein product is CASSQDLFGRGPLYYGYTF.

The genes are TRBV4-3 and TRBJ2-7, with 8 nucleotides matching TRBD1. The CDR3 contains 13 residues. CDR1 and CDR2 (germline): LGHNA, YSLEER. Trimming at V came to 4 bases and at J to 6 bases, leaving 5 bases not matched to a gene. CDR3: CASSPRTGFEQYF. DNA for the CDR3: TGCGCCAGCAGCCCGCGGACAGGGTTCGAGCAGTACTTC.

The chain joins TRBV5-6 to TRBJ2-1; 7 bases match TRBD1. The junction had 5 bases not matched to a gene; V was cut back by 0 bases and J by 14 bases. Germline values: CDR1 SGHDT, CDR2 YYEEEE. This CDR3 is built from 12 residues. The CDR3, as DNA: TGTGCCAGCAGCTTGGGGGCAGGGGGTAAGTTCTTC. Protein sequence: CASSLGAGGKFF.

Points on this clone: A read error may account for a junction end that differs from germline. The chain combines TRBV6-4 with TRBJ2-7; D unresolved. Germline CDR1 reads MRHNA; CDR2 reads SNTAGT. The CDR3 length is 10 residues. The CDR3 region has the DNA TGTGCCAGCAGAGACTACGAGCAGTACTTC. It encodes CASRDYEQYF.